This is a list of T cell receptor beta chains from one sample in a study of blood T cells in healthy people across ages. TCRdb reprocessed the 5' RACE reads with MiXCR, giving one entry per CDR3 protein. The table records around 580,000 distinct CDR3 sequences, less than 60% of them present only once. Sequences were obtained from blood. These receptors all stem from a man older than 75 in good health. Both conserved end residues are part of each CDR3. Each record gives: D gene, J gene, V gene, clone size, CDR3 DNA, CDR3 protein. The D gene is left open where the match is weak. The size of a clone is reported for some rows only, either as once, few or many, or as a class for expanded clones.

TRBD1 TRBJ2-5 TRBV20-1 once TGCAGTGCTACGGACAGGGGATTAGGAGAGCAGTACTTC CSATDRGLGEQYF
TRBD2 TRBJ2-1 TRBV7-9 . TGTGCCACCAGCTTAGGGATGAGCGCGGGAGGACGTCGGGATGAGCAGTTCTTC CATSLGMSAGGRRDEQFF
TRBD1 TRBJ2-5 TRBV5-1 . TGCGCCAGCAGCGATGACAGGGGGTTGGGCGGAGAGACCCAGTACTTC CASSDDRGLGGETQYF
TRBD1 TRBJ2-7 TRBV4-2 . TGTGCCAGCAGCCAAACGACAGGGGACATCGACGAGCAGTACTTC CASSQTTGDIDEQYF
. TRBJ2-6 TRBV6-5 many TGTGCCAGCAGGCCCAAAGACCGCTCTGGGGCCAACGTCCTGACTTTC CASRPKDRSGANVLTF
TRBD1 TRBJ2-3 TRBV5-1 . TGCGCCAGCAGCGCGGACAGGGGGATAGATACGCAGTATTTT CASSADRGIDTQYF
. TRBJ2-5 TRBV5-1 once TGCGCCAGCAGCTTAGGACAGTCCCTCTCGGAGTCCCAGTACTTC CASSLGQSLSESQYF
. TRBJ2-1 TRBV10-3 . TGTGCCATCAGTGATGAGGGGAGTGAGCAGTTCTTC CAISDEGSEQFF
. TRBJ1-1 TRBV25-1 once TGTGCCAGCAGTGCGACTGGGCAGACTGAAGCTTTCTTT CASSATGQTEAFF
. TRBJ1-2 TRBV11-1 . TGTGCCAGCAGCGTACAGCACAGGGAAGGCTACACCTTC CASSVQHREGYTF
. TRBJ2-4 TRBV2 once TGTGCCTGCTCAGTCTTACCCAAAAGCATTCAGTACTTC CACSVLPKSIQYF
. TRBJ2-2 TRBV6-6 . TGTGCCAGCAGGAACAGACAGACGAACACCGGGGAGCTGTTTTTT CASRNRQTNTGELFF
. TRBJ2-5 TRBV27 . TGTGCCAGCAGTTTATCGAGTGCCGGGCTCCAGTACTTC CASSLSSAGLQYF
. TRBJ1-1 TRBV7-2 many TGTGCCAGCAGCCCGCGACAGGAGAGCACTGAAGCTTTCTTT CASSPRQESTEAFF
. TRBJ1-1 TRBV20-1 once TGCAGTGCTCCCGGGCCGCGATCGGGCACTGAAGCTTTCTTT CSAPGPRSGTEAFF
TRBD2 TRBJ2-1 TRBV5-1 . TGCGCCAGCAGCTCCAGACTAGCGGGGGGAGGAGGGGAGCAGTTCTTC CASSSRLAGGGGEQFF
. TRBJ2-1 TRBV24-1 once TGTGCCACCAGTGACCCGCACAGGGATGAGCAGTTCTTC CATSDPHRDEQFF